The sequence of this TCR beta chain was determined in a study of shared clonotypes between healthy human individuals. CDR1 SGHTA and CDR2 FQGNSA come from the germline V gene. This CDR3 is 15 amino acids long. V shed 3 bases, J shed 5 bases, and the junction held 5 bases outside the gene matches. The method was immunoSEQ multiplex PCR; TCRdb's version includes in-frame clones alone and lacks a portion of them. The profile shows more than 2,000,000 clones, more than 85% of them singletons. The rearrangement links TRBV7-2 to TRBJ2-1; 9 nucleotides match TRBD1. Sequencing was performed on naive CD4+ T cells from PBMCs. Subset given: CD45RA+ positively selected. This TCR came from a man aged 18 to 29 in good health. Some clones in this sample may be carry-over from other donors' samples. CDR3 DNA sequence: TGTGCCAGCAGCTTTCGGGACAGGGTCCACAATGAGCAGTTCTTC. Its protein is CASSFRDRVHNEQFF.